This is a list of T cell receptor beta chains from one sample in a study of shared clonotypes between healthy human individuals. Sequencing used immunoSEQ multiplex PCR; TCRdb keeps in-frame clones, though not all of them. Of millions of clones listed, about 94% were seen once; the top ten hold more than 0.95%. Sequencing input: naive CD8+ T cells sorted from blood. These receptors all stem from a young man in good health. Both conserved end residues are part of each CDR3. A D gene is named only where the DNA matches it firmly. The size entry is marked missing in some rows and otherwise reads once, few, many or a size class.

cdr3_nt: TGTGCCAGTCGGTCGGGGGGCGGCACTGAAGCTTTCTTT
cdr3_aa: CASRSGGGTEAFF
j_call: TRBJ1-1
d_call: -
v_call: TRBV7-9
clone_size: -
cdr3_length: 13

cdr3_nt: TGTGCCAGCAGAGAAGAGACAGGGAGCACTGAAGCTTTCTTT
cdr3_aa: CASREETGSTEAFF
j_call: TRBJ1-1
d_call: TRBD1
v_call: TRBV2
clone_size: -
cdr3_length: 14

cdr3_nt: TGTGCCAGCTCACCGGGCCACGAGGCGACGGGGCGCAGCTCCTACAATGAGCAGTTCTTC
cdr3_aa: CASSPGHEATGRSSYNEQFF
j_call: TRBJ2-1
d_call: -
v_call: TRBV18
clone_size: -
cdr3_length: 20

cdr3_nt: TGTGCCAGCAGTTTACTTCGTGGGGGAGGGGGCCCCTACGAGCAGTACTTC
cdr3_aa: CASSLLRGGGGPYEQYF
j_call: TRBJ2-7
d_call: -
v_call: TRBV27
clone_size: -
cdr3_length: 17

cdr3_nt: TGTGCCAGTAGTATAGATCCGACTTACTCCTACGAGCAGTACTTC
cdr3_aa: CASSIDPTYSYEQYF
j_call: TRBJ2-7
d_call: -
v_call: TRBV19
clone_size: -
cdr3_length: 15

cdr3_nt: TGTGCCAGCAGCTATGGGACTAGCGGACCCTACGAGCAGTACTTC
cdr3_aa: CASSYGTSGPYEQYF
j_call: TRBJ2-7
d_call: TRBD2
v_call: TRBV5-6
clone_size: -
cdr3_length: 15

cdr3_nt: TGTGCCAGCAGCCGAGGACTAGCGGGAGGGCCCCCCGAGCAGTTCTTC
cdr3_aa: CASSRGLAGGPPEQFF
j_call: TRBJ2-1
d_call: TRBD2
v_call: TRBV7-6
clone_size: -
cdr3_length: 16

cdr3_nt: TGTGCCAGCAGCGGGGATGGGACGGAATACGGTAGCAATCAGCCCCAGCATTTT
cdr3_aa: CASSGDGTEYGSNQPQHF
j_call: TRBJ1-5
d_call: -
v_call: TRBV7-9
clone_size: -
cdr3_length: 18

cdr3_nt: TGTGCCAGCAGCCATGGACAGGGTCCCGTGAACACTGAAGCTTTCTTT
cdr3_aa: CASSHGQGPVNTEAFF
j_call: TRBJ1-1
d_call: TRBD1
v_call: TRBV9
clone_size: -
cdr3_length: 16

cdr3_nt: TGTGCCAGTAGTATAGACCGGGCGGGACCCGGGGAGCTGTTTTTT
cdr3_aa: CASSIDRAGPGELFF
j_call: TRBJ2-2
d_call: -
v_call: TRBV19
clone_size: -
cdr3_length: 15

cdr3_nt: TGTGCCAGCAGCCACCCCCCACCAACGAATTCACCCCTCCACTTT
cdr3_aa: CASSHPPPTNSPLHF
j_call: TRBJ1-6
d_call: -
v_call: TRBV4-2
clone_size: few
cdr3_length: 15

cdr3_nt: TGCGCCAGCAGCTTGGGTCCCCATGAGCAGTTCTTC
cdr3_aa: CASSLGPHEQFF
j_call: TRBJ2-1
d_call: -
v_call: TRBV5-1
clone_size: -
cdr3_length: 12

cdr3_nt: TGCGCCAGCACCCCGAGCCCAGCGGGAGGCTCCTACAATGAGCAGTTCTTC
cdr3_aa: CASTPSPAGGSYNEQFF
j_call: TRBJ2-1
d_call: TRBD2
v_call: TRBV4-1
clone_size: -
cdr3_length: 17

cdr3_nt: TGTGCCAGCAGCTTAGAAATGGAGGCCAAAAACATTCAGTACTTC
cdr3_aa: CASSLEMEAKNIQYF
j_call: TRBJ2-4
d_call: -
v_call: TRBV7-9
clone_size: -
cdr3_length: 15